A selection of T cell receptor beta chains follows, all from one sample in a study of blood T cell repertoires in COVID-19. Repertoires were generated with immunoSEQ multiplex PCR, while TCRdb's copy carries only in-frame clones and drops some. Of 70,000 or so clones in the sample, approximately 80% were seen once. Material: peripheral blood. These receptors were taken from a human donor in a cohort sampled during active COVID-19. The CDR3 runs from the conserved cysteine through the conserved F or W. Fields, in order: V gene, J gene, CDR3 protein.

TRBV5-1	TRBJ2-7	CASSLTTYEQYF
TRBV3-1/TRBV3-2	TRBJ2-5	CASSPSLGQGQETQYF
TRBV4-3	TRBJ2-5	CASSPDATGTYNQETQYF
TRBV7-2	TRBJ2-7	CASSLGGRYEQYF
TRBV5-5	TRBJ2-1	CASSPRAGGGNEQFF
TRBV7-9	TRBJ2-4	CASSLKGPKYF
TRBV19	TRBJ2-4	CASRDSLAKNIQYF
TRBV30	TRBJ1-2	CAWSHDRSNYGYTF
TRBV27	TRBJ2-3	CASNQQGRGTDTQYF
TRBV5-1	TRBJ2-3	CASSARGDTQYF
TRBV30	TRBJ2-1	CAWTGLYEQFF
TRBV5-4	TRBJ2-6	CASSPRTAPGTNVLTF
TRBV21-1	TRBJ1-6	CASSPPGQGRGNSPLHF
TRBV11-1	TRBJ2-1	CASSLGASSYNEQFF
TRBV28	TRBJ1-2	CASTSPGQGISNGYTF
TRBV5-4	TRBJ1-2	CASSLQGARRYGYTF
TRBV12-5	TRBJ1-1	CASGKTGDAEAFF
TRBV7-2	TRBJ2-7	CASSPAGTGGYEQYF
TRBV28	TRBJ2-7	CASSLAGFSYEQYF
TRBV6-1	TRBJ2-7	CASSESVEGGTYEQYF
TRBV28	TRBJ1-4	CASSLLRVDEKLFF
TRBV28	TRBJ2-1	CASRLLKYNEQFF
TRBV19	TRBJ2-7	CASSNWAGGQGSEQYF
TRBV4-1	TRBJ1-2	CASSQDQGNYGYTF
TRBV29-1	TRBJ2-7	CSVLQGVYEQYF
TRBV7-2	TRBJ1-5	CASSLNTGYQPQHF
TRBV3-1/TRBV3-2	TRBJ1-1	CASSHVQGENTEAFF
TRBV5-4	TRBJ2-5	CASSTGLAETQYF
TRBV7-2	TRBJ2-7	CASSPGGEGYEQYF
TRBV6-5	TRBJ1-6	CASRDSYNSPLHF
TRBV19	TRBJ2-5	CASSPLRWTGTGGMAQYF
TRBV7-6	TRBJ1-5	CASSSTDSVSQPQHF
TRBV29-1	TRBJ1-2	CSVEVPRAGGYTF
TRBV28	TRBJ1-6	CASSSLGPGQDSPLHF
TRBV5-1	TRBJ2-7	CASSPGTGGTYEQYF
TRBV3-1/TRBV3-2	TRBJ1-3	CASSRDRANTIYF
TRBV5-4	TRBJ2-7	CASSTPGQGLAGGIEQYF
TRBV3-1/TRBV3-2	TRBJ1-6	CASTHTGQGRSPLHF
TRBV7-8	TRBJ2-7	CASSPRAGLGAYEQYF
TRBV28	TRBJ2-7	CASFKTSRPSYEQYF
TRBV5-1	TRBJ2-5	CASSLFSGDGRETQYF
TRBV7-9	TRBJ1-6	CASSLGTGTPLHF
TRBV3-1/TRBV3-2	TRBJ1-5	CASSLGGQEQPQHF
TRBV6-5	TRBJ2-1	CASSYSKGLTVGEQFF
TRBV5-1	TRBJ1-1	CASSLRPTSGEAFF
TRBV19	TRBJ2-6	CASSTDPRAAGANVLTF
TRBV4-3	TRBJ1-2	CASSQSYGTVYGYTF
TRBV23-1	TRBJ1-5	CASPGGRASSPPQHF
TRBV28	TRBJ1-1	CATSSGTIAEAFF
TRBV5-1	TRBJ2-7	CASSSDPQTGVYEQYF
TRBV28	TRBJ1-6	CASSLPQANSPLHF
TRBV4-3	TRBJ2-5	CASSRQGKETQYF
TRBV11-1	TRBJ2-1	CASSWGTSGNEQFF
TRBV30	TRBJ1-6	CAWSATDGVSPLHF
TRBV6-2/TRBV6-3	TRBJ2-5	CASSYSRQETQYF
TRBV2	TRBJ2-4	CASLSWGRENIQYF
TRBV6-6	TRBJ2-7	CASSLDSYEQYF
TRBV7-6	TRBJ1-1	CASSQQTTADTEAFF